The rows below give T cell receptor beta chains drawn from one sample of a study of cytomegalovirus exposure and HLA in healthy donors. Only in-frame clones appear in the TCRdb table, and some are missing; sequencing was by immunoSEQ multiplex PCR. This repertoire shows about 94,000 clones, 50% to 75% found once; its top ten account for 3% to 5%. The specimen sequenced was PBMCs. The receptors were gathered from a man aged 25-40 years in good health and CMV-seronegative. Both conserved end residues are part of each CDR3. Fields, in order: V gene, clone size, D gene, J gene, CDR3 DNA, CDR3 protein. D genes are given only for firm matches. Size values are once, few and many counts, or a class for expanded clones, and some rows have none.

v_call: TRBV11-1
clone_size: once
d_call: NA
j_call: TRBJ2-3
cdr3_nt: TGTGCCAGCAGCTCCGGCCCGTCTCAGCGGCCTAGCACAGATACGCAGTATTTT
cdr3_aa: CASSSGPSQRPSTDTQYF

v_call: TRBV19
clone_size: NA
d_call: NA
j_call: TRBJ1-6
cdr3_nt: TGTGCCAGTAGAGACCCAAACAGGGATTCACCCCTCCACTTT
cdr3_aa: CASRDPNRDSPLHF

v_call: TRBV5-1
clone_size: NA
d_call: TRBD2
j_call: TRBJ2-1
cdr3_nt: TGCGCCAGCAGCGCTAGCGGGGGGGCACATGAGCAGTTCTTC
cdr3_aa: CASSASGGAHEQFF

v_call: TRBV5-8
clone_size: NA
d_call: NA
j_call: TRBJ1-5
cdr3_nt: TGTGCCAGCACGAGGTTTTGGGGGCCGGCCAATCAGCCCCAGCATTTT
cdr3_aa: CASTRFWGPANQPQHF

v_call: TRBV9
clone_size: NA
d_call: NA
j_call: TRBJ2-4
cdr3_nt: TGTGCCAGCAGCACCCCGGAGGCGTCCGGAAACATTCAGTACTTC
cdr3_aa: CASSTPEASGNIQYF

v_call: TRBV5-4
clone_size: NA
d_call: TRBD2
j_call: TRBJ2-7
cdr3_nt: TGTGCCAGCAGCATACCTAGCGGGAGCTACGAGCAGTACTTC
cdr3_aa: CASSIPSGSYEQYF

v_call: TRBV7-2
clone_size: NA
d_call: NA
j_call: TRBJ2-3
cdr3_nt: TGTGCCAGCAGCTTAGCGACAGGTGATACGCAGTATTTT
cdr3_aa: CASSLATGDTQYF

v_call: TRBV29-1
clone_size: NA
d_call: TRBD2
j_call: TRBJ2-3
cdr3_nt: TGCAGCTCAACCGGGACTAGCGGGAGCACAGATACGCAGTATTTT
cdr3_aa: CSSTGTSGSTDTQYF

v_call: TRBV5-1
clone_size: few
d_call: TRBD1
j_call: TRBJ2-1
cdr3_nt: TGCGCCAGCAGCTTGGATGGGACAGGGGCCGTCAATGAGCAGTTCTTC
cdr3_aa: CASSLDGTGAVNEQFF

v_call: TRBV11-3
clone_size: NA
d_call: NA
j_call: TRBJ2-1
cdr3_nt: TGTGCCAGCAGCTTAGCCAGGGTCAATGAGCAGTTCTTC
cdr3_aa: CASSLARVNEQFF

v_call: TRBV19
clone_size: few
d_call: NA
j_call: TRBJ2-7
cdr3_nt: TGTGCCAGTAGTATCGAGTCTGGTTACGAGCAGTACTTC
cdr3_aa: CASSIESGYEQYF

v_call: TRBV7-2
clone_size: NA
d_call: TRBD1
j_call: TRBJ2-7
cdr3_nt: TGTGCCAGCAGCTTAGTGGGACAGCTATTTTACGAGCAGTACTTC
cdr3_aa: CASSLVGQLFYEQYF

v_call: TRBV5-6
clone_size: NA
d_call: NA
j_call: TRBJ1-2
cdr3_nt: TGTGCCAGCAGCCCCGGGGGACTGTCGACCTACACCTTC
cdr3_aa: CASSPGGLSTYTF

v_call: TRBV6-5
clone_size: NA
d_call: TRBD1
j_call: TRBJ1-1
cdr3_nt: TGTGCCAGCAGTTACGAGACAGGGGTGAACACTGAAGCTTTCTTT
cdr3_aa: CASSYETGVNTEAFF

v_call: TRBV7-2
clone_size: NA
d_call: NA
j_call: TRBJ1-3
cdr3_nt: TGTGCCAGCAGCCTTAGTTACGGAGTTTGGTCTGGAAACACCATATATTTT
cdr3_aa: CASSLSYGVWSGNTIYF

v_call: TRBV7-9
clone_size: NA
d_call: NA
j_call: TRBJ2-5
cdr3_nt: TGTGCCAGCAGTTCTAGGGGAGAGACCCAGTACTTC
cdr3_aa: CASSSRGETQYF

v_call: TRBV7-9
clone_size: few
d_call: TRBD1
j_call: TRBJ1-5
cdr3_nt: TGTGCCAGCAGCAAGACCGGGACAGGAGGTCAGCCCCAGCATTTT
cdr3_aa: CASSKTGTGGQPQHF

v_call: TRBV15
clone_size: NA
d_call: TRBD2
j_call: TRBJ2-7
cdr3_nt: TGTGCCACCAGCGAGGGACTAGGGACCTACGAGCAGTACTTC
cdr3_aa: CATSEGLGTYEQYF

v_call: TRBV7-6
clone_size: NA
d_call: TRBD1
j_call: TRBJ2-7
cdr3_nt: TGTGCCAGCAGCCGGGACAGCTCCTACGAGCAGTACTTC
cdr3_aa: CASSRDSSYEQYF

v_call: TRBV7-9
clone_size: NA
d_call: TRBD2
j_call: TRBJ2-1
cdr3_nt: TGTGCCAGCGGGGCTAGCGGGGCCTACAATGAGCAGTTCTTC
cdr3_aa: CASGASGAYNEQFF

v_call: TRBV6-1
clone_size: NA
d_call: NA
j_call: TRBJ2-6
cdr3_nt: TGTGCCAGCACTCAACAGCCCTCTGGGGCCAACGTCCTGACTTTC
cdr3_aa: CASTQQPSGANVLTF

v_call: TRBV9
clone_size: NA
d_call: TRBD1
j_call: TRBJ2-1
cdr3_nt: TGTGCCAGCAGCGGACAGGGCTCCAATGAGCAGTTCTTC
cdr3_aa: CASSGQGSNEQFF

v_call: TRBV6-1
clone_size: few
d_call: TRBD1
j_call: TRBJ1-1
cdr3_nt: TGTGCCAGCAGGACCGGGACAGGGGCGAGAACTGAAGCTTTCTTT
cdr3_aa: CASRTGTGARTEAFF

v_call: TRBV27
clone_size: few
d_call: NA
j_call: TRBJ1-5
cdr3_nt: TGTGCCAGCAGTTTCGAGCGGAATCAGCCCCAGCATTTT
cdr3_aa: CASSFERNQPQHF

v_call: TRBV5-1
clone_size: once
d_call: TRBD2
j_call: TRBJ2-1
cdr3_nt: TGCGCCAGCAGCCCTGGAGTAGCGGGAGCTGAGCAGTTCTTC
cdr3_aa: CASSPGVAGAEQFF

v_call: TRBV2
clone_size: NA
d_call: TRBD1
j_call: TRBJ1-5
cdr3_nt: TGTGCCAGCAGATGGGACAGGGCCGGCATTCAGCCCCAGCATTTT
cdr3_aa: CASRWDRAGIQPQHF

v_call: TRBV11-2
clone_size: NA
d_call: NA
j_call: TRBJ2-2
cdr3_nt: TGTGCCAGCAACCCAGCGGGGAACACCGGGGAGCTGTTTTTT
cdr3_aa: CASNPAGNTGELFF

v_call: TRBV18
clone_size: NA
d_call: TRBD1
j_call: TRBJ1-3
cdr3_nt: TGTGCCAGCTCACCGGGACAGGGCTCTGGAAACACCATATATTTT
cdr3_aa: CASSPGQGSGNTIYF

v_call: TRBV6-1
clone_size: NA
d_call: NA
j_call: TRBJ2-7
cdr3_nt: TGTGCCAGCAGTGAGTTTCGCAGCTCCTACGAGCAGTACTTC
cdr3_aa: CASSEFRSSYEQYF

v_call: TRBV27
clone_size: once
d_call: NA
j_call: TRBJ2-5
cdr3_nt: TGTGCCAGCAGTTTCGGGGGAGGAGAGACCCAGTACTTC
cdr3_aa: CASSFGGGETQYF

v_call: TRBV18
clone_size: NA
d_call: TRBD2
j_call: TRBJ2-1
cdr3_nt: TGTGCCAGCTCACCACGGCTAGCGGGAGAAGGTGAGCAGTTCTTC
cdr3_aa: CASSPRLAGEGEQFF

v_call: TRBV12-5
clone_size: NA
d_call: TRBD2
j_call: TRBJ2-7
cdr3_nt: TGTGCTAGTGGTTTGAATCTAGCGGGAGTCCGCGAGCAGTACTTC
cdr3_aa: CASGLNLAGVREQYF

v_call: TRBV6-4
clone_size: NA
d_call: TRBD2
j_call: TRBJ2-1
cdr3_nt: TGTGCCAGCAGTGCAGCGAGCGGGAGTATCCATGAGCAGTTCTTC
cdr3_aa: CASSAASGSIHEQFF

v_call: TRBV6-5
clone_size: NA
d_call: NA
j_call: TRBJ1-2
cdr3_nt: TGTGCCAGCAGGCAGCGGGCCGACTTCGTCTATGGCTACACCTTC
cdr3_aa: CASRQRADFVYGYTF

v_call: TRBV28
clone_size: NA
d_call: NA
j_call: TRBJ2-7
cdr3_nt: TGTGCCAGCAGAAGGACAGGGAGGGAGTACTTC
cdr3_aa: CASRRTGREYF

v_call: TRBV2
clone_size: NA
d_call: NA
j_call: TRBJ1-6
cdr3_nt: TGTGCCAGCAGTGAGTACCGGGTCGAGAATTCACCCCTCCACTTT
cdr3_aa: CASSEYRVENSPLHF